This TCR beta chain was recovered during a study of cytomegalovirus exposure and HLA in healthy donors. The study, taken as a whole, reports: Most CMV-associated TCR beta chains were later found to appear HLA-restricted.

The CDR3 has 14 amino acids. V was pared by 7 bases and J by 5 bases, with 8 bases of the junction left unmatched. Germline assignment: CDR1 SQVTM and CDR2 ANQGSEA. As regards this clone: Its specificity is not known.

Both 60 Vbeta primers and 13 Jbeta primers went into the PCR. In the original processing: Unique TCR beta chains numbered roughly 83 million in a later analysis, with around 12 million shared. Clones were read by immunoSEQ multiplex PCR, and TCRdb kept only the in-frame ones, dropping some. V and J calls and clone size are as listed in that table; D and trimming were resolved from the DNA. Here the sample spans under 250,000 clones, 80% to 85% being singletons. Sample: PBMCs. The chain couples TRBV29-1 to TRBJ2-1; 10 bases fit TRBD1. The receptor was derived from a woman aged 40-49 years in good health and CMV-seronegative. The CDR3 nucleotides are TGCAGCGCTTCCGGGACAGGGGACAACAATGAGCAGTTCTTC. This sequence encodes CSASGTGDNNEQFF.